The 26 T cell receptor beta chains presented below share a single source sample, sequenced in a study of regulatory T cells in long-lasting Graves disease. The sample's time point: newly diagnosed GD, antithyroid drugs for less than 3 months. RNA isolated from PBMCs was used to make the TCR library. Construction of the TCR beta libraries employed iRepertoire HTBI primers in conjunction with Arm-PCR of CDR3 regions. TCRdb re-called the multiplex PCR reads with MiXCR, one entry per CDR3 protein. The sample lists about 440,000 distinct CDR3 sequences, more than 12% seen once, with approximately 15% in the top ten. In addition, the sample was reused for a study of T cells in Graves' hyperthyroidism and ophthalmopathy.

The sequencing here drew on peripheral blood mononuclear cells (PBMCs), taken at new diagnosis, from a patient treated with antithyroid drugs. Receptors originate from a woman aged 25 to 39 with Graves disease.

This clonotype showed up just a few times. The rearrangement links TRBV24-1 to TRBJ2-5, with D unresolved. V was clipped by 4 bases and J by 2 bases, with 10 bases between them. Looked up from germline, CDR1 is KGHDR and CDR2 is SFDVKD. The CDR3 totals 14 residues. The CDR3 DNA sequence: TGTGCCACCAGTGACCCCTCGGCACAAGAGACCCAGTACTTC. Translated: CATSDPSAQETQYF.

This clonotype was observed many times. The genes are TRBV2 and TRBJ1-1, with 7 bases lining up with TRBD1. Germline V CDR1 and CDR2: SNHLY, FYNNEI. CDR3 length: 16 residues. V shed 9 bases and J 1 base; nucleotides not matched to a gene: 14. The CDR3 DNA sequence: TGTGCCAGGCAAAGAAACAGGGGAATCGAGAACACTGAAGCTTTCTTT. Translating it yields CARQRNRGIENTEAFF. Based on the CDR3 plus reference TRBV2 and TRBJ1-1, the full variable domain is EPEVTQTPSHQVTQMGQEVILRCVPISNHLYFYWYRQILGQKVEFLVSFYNNEISEKSEIFDDQFSVERPDGSNFTLKIRSTKLEDSAMYFCARQRNRGIENTEAFFGQGTRLTVV.

This CDR3 reads CASSLDRMRLAGGDEQFF. CDR3 coding DNA: TGTGCCAGCAGCTTAGATAGGATGCGACTAGCGGGAGGGGATGAGCAGTTCTTC. The chain joins TRBV11-2 to TRBJ2-1; 14 nucleotides agree with TRBD2. V was clipped by 0 bases and J by 8 bases; unmatched bases: 9. Germline V gives CDR1 SGHAT, CDR2 FQNNGV. This CDR3 is 18 amino acids long.

This clonotype was observed at least ten times. The chain employs TRBV6-1 and TRBJ1-4, with a tentative D call TRBD1 (5 bases). Germline V gene data show CDR1 as MNHNS and CDR2 as SASEGT. The CDR3 sequence is 18 residues long. The V and J ends lost 1 base and 0 bases respectively, with 15 bases between them. CDR3 sequence reads: CASSEVWQGLATNEKLFF. In DNA form, the CDR3 reads TGTGCCAGCAGTGAAGTTTGGCAGGGCCTTGCAACTAATGAAAAACTGTTTTTT.

The chain links TRBV20-1 to TRBJ1-1; 8 positions match TRBD1. CDR3 length: 15 amino acids. Per germline, CDR1 DFQATT and CDR2 SNEGSKA (reference sequence). V dropped 2 bases and J dropped 1; count of bases not matched to a gene: 6. The CDR3 nucleotides read TGCAGTGCTAGAAAGTTCCAGGGGGCGAACACTGAAGCTTTCTTT. Its translation: CSARKFQGANTEAFF.

The table lists this clonotype with many counts. The chain employs TRBV30 and TRBJ2-3; D may be TRBD1 (5 bases). Per germline, CDR1 GTSNPN and CDR2 SVGIG (reference sequence). The CDR3 sequence is 14 residues long. V was shortened by 5 bases and J by 0 bases, with 12 bases between the two germline ends. DNA of the CDR3: TGTGCCTGGGATCAGGGTGCGAGCACAGATACGCAGTATTTT. Translated: CAWDQGASTDTQYF.

The J gene is TRBJ2-1, the V gene TRBV20-1, with 10 bases fitting TRBD2. CDR3 size: 14 residues. CDR1 and CDR2 from the germline V gene are DFQATT and SNEGSKA (reference sequence). After removal of 6 bases from V and 8 bases from J, the junction contained 10 bases not matched to a gene. Here the CDR3 reads CSALTSGIAYEQFF. In DNA form, the CDR3 reads TGCAGTGCACTAACTAGCGGGATAGCGTATGAGCAGTTCTTC.

This clonotype has only a few counts. V is TRBV20-1 and J is TRBJ2-2; D is unresolved. The CDR3 is made up of 14 amino acids. V was pared by 2 bases and J by 5 bases, with 12 bases between. CDR1 and CDR2 (germline): DFQATT, SNEGSKA (reference sequence). CDR3 sequence (DNA): TGCAGTGCTAGATCGGCAGAAAAAACCGGGGAGCTGTTTTTT. Translating it yields CSARSAEKTGELFF.

In regard to this clonotype: A much more abundant neighbour one base away suggests this may be a read error. The chain uses TRBV4-1 and TRBJ2-1; the match to TRBD2 covers 7 bases. V lost 1 base to trimming and J lost 10 bases; unmatched junction nucleotides: 10. The germline gives CDR1 MGHRA, CDR2 YSYEKL. The CDR3 has 15 residues. The CDR3 is CASSQVGGSHYEQFF. In DNA, the CDR3 is TGCGCCAGCAGCCAAGTGGGGGGGTCACACTACGAGCAGTTCTTC.

This clonotype was observed many times. V usage is TRBV18 and J usage is TRBJ1-1, with D hard to call. The V end lost 1 base, the J end lost 0 bases, and 9 bases lay between the germline ends. The CDR3 length is 15 residues. Per germline, CDR1 KGHSH and CDR2 LQKENI. CDR3 in DNA: TGTGCCAGCTCACCACAAGCGACTTTGAACACTGAAGCTTTCTTT. This codes for CASSPQATLNTEAFF. Looking up the rest from reference TRBV18 and TRBJ1-1 gives the full variable domain: NAGVMQNPRHLVRRRGQEARLRCSPMKGHSHVYWYRQLPEEGLKFMVYLQKENIIDESGMPKERFSAEFPKEGPSILRIQQVVRGDSAAYFCASSPQATLNTEAFFGQGTRLTVV.

This chain connects TRBV4-1 to TRBJ1-4; D not resolved. With 4 bases removed from V and 7 bases from J, the gap between germline ends came to 13 bases. The CDR3 spans 14 residues. Germline V gene data show CDR1 as MGHRA and CDR2 as YSYEKL. The CDR3 loop reads CASSRVIGGEKLFF. The CDR3 coding sequence is TGCGCCAGCAGCCGGGTGATAGGAGGTGAAAAACTGTTTTTT.

This clonotype was seen a handful of times. This chain uses TRBV6-1 with TRBJ1-5; unclear D gene. Germline loops: CDR1 MNHNS, CDR2 SASEGT. V was clipped by 6 bases and J by 5 bases, with 14 bases between them. The CDR3 is 14 amino acids. CDR3: CASSTVHLYQPQHF. The CDR3, as DNA: TGTGCCAGCAGCACCGTTCACTTGTATCAGCCCCAGCATTTT.

This clonotype was counted at least ten times. The chain joins TRBV7-9 to TRBJ1-1, with 9 bases matching TRBD1. Looked up from germline, CDR1 is SEHNR and CDR2 is FQNEAQ (reference sequence). There are 18 residues in the CDR3. V gave up 7 bases and J gave up 1 base; unmatched junction bases: 16. The chain's CDR3 is CASIPWAGTGSQNTEAFF. DNA of the CDR3: TGTGCCAGCATCCCATGGGCCGGGACAGGGTCCCAGAACACTGAAGCTTTCTTT.

This clonotype has ten or more counts. The chain recombines TRBV12-3 or TRBV12-4 with TRBJ2-5; TRBD1 is a possible D gene (6 bases). The CDR3 is 15 residues long. V lost 2 bases to trimming and J lost 2 bases, with 12 bases between them. The CDR3 DNA sequence: TGTGCCAGCAGTTTATATGGGGGCAGGCAAGAGACCCAGTACTTC. As protein: CASSLYGGRQETQYF.

J is TRBJ1-2 and V is TRBV24-1, with no clear D. The V gene lost 2 bases and the J gene lost 4 bases, with 16 bases spanning the gap. Per germline, CDR1 KGHDR and CDR2 SFDVKD. This CDR3 has 16 residues. CDR3 nucleotides: TGTGCCACCAGTGATTCCGAGACTGGTAGAGCCTATGGCTACACCTTC. Residues: CATSDSETGRAYGYTF.

This clonotype occurred a few times. This chain links TRBV3-1 with TRBJ2-1; 8 bases map to TRBD2. Germline assignment: CDR1 LGHDT and CDR2 YNNKEL (reference sequence). With V trimmed by 0 bases and J by 3 bases, 4 bases remained unmatched. CDR3 length: 16 residues. In DNA, the CDR3 is TGTGCCAGCAGCCAAGATGCGCTAGCGGGCTACAATGAGCAGTTCTTC. It specifies CASSQDALAGYNEQFF.

About this clonotype itself: This may arise from a read error, as a much more abundant clone is one base away. The rearrangement joins TRBV6-5 to TRBJ2-3, with a possible D match to TRBD2 (5 bases). Germline V gives CDR1 MNHEY, CDR2 SVGAGI. This CDR3 is built from 14 residues. The CDR3 loop is CASSSSGTTDTQCF. CDR3 nucleotides: TGTGCCAGCAGTTCAAGCGGAACCACAGATACGCAGTGTTTT.

With respect to this clonotype: A read error may explain this, as a much larger clone is one base away. The chain uses TRBV20-1 and TRBJ2-1; D unresolved. The CDR3 sequence is 16 residues long. CDR1 is DFQATT, CDR2 SNEGSKA, per germline (reference sequence). For the CDR3, the DNA is TGCAGTGCTAGACCCGTGGCAGGCCCTTCCTACAATGGGCAGTTCTTC. Amino acid sequence: CSARPVAGPSYNGQFF.

The gene calls are TRBV14 and TRBJ2-2, with a possible D match to TRBD1 (5 bases). CDR1 SGHDN and CDR2 FVKESK come from the germline V gene. V was clipped by 1 base and J by 7 bases, with 10 bases between them. The CDR3 loop spans 14 amino acids. The CDR3 protein is CASSQGGVGGELFF. In nucleotides, the CDR3 is TGTGCCAGCAGCCAAGGGGGCGTTGGCGGGGAGCTGTTTTTT.

This clonotype was recorded at least ten times. The chain recombines TRBV12-3 or TRBV12-4 with TRBJ2-7, with TRBD2 identical over 7 bases. With 2 bases clipped from V and 2 bases from J, the junction kept 3 bases outside the gene matches. This CDR3 has 14 residues. The CDR3 region is CASSLKAGPYEQYF. The CDR3 DNA sequence: TGTGCCAGCAGTTTAAAAGCGGGACCCTACGAGCAGTACTTC.

This clonotype was detected many times. The chain employs TRBV30 and TRBJ1-5; maybe TRBD1 (5 bases). Trimming shortened V by 1 base and J by 2 bases, and 9 bases separated the two germline ends. This CDR3 contains 14 residues. The V gene's germline CDR1 is GTSNPN and CDR2 SVGIG (reference sequence). CDR3 nucleotides: TGTGCCTGGAGTGGGGGCGGCGGCAATCAGCCCCAGCATTTT. Its translation is CAWSGGGGNQPQHF.

There are many counts of this clonotype. A clone one base away is much larger, so this may be a read error. The rearrangement joins TRBV13 to TRBJ1-1; D is unresolved. This CDR3 has 11 residues. V was shortened by 5 bases and J by 1 base, with 2 bases between the two germline ends. CDR1 PRHDT and CDR2 FYEKMQ come from the germline V gene (reference sequence). The CDR3 DNA reads as TGTGCCAGCAGCCAGAACACTGAAGCTTTCTTT. Translating gives CASSQNTEAFF. Combining the CDR3 with reference TRBV13 and TRBJ1-1 gives the whole variable domain AAGVIQSPRHLIKEKRETATLKCYPIPRHDTVYWYQQGPGQDPQFLISFYEKMQSDKGSIPDRFSAQQFSDYHSELNMSSLELGDSALYFCASSQNTEAFFGQGTRLTVV.

The genes are TRBV11-2 and TRBJ1-1; no definite D call. The CDR3 runs 11 residues. Germline V gene data show CDR1 as SGHAT and CDR2 as FQNNGV. Trimming removed 6 bases at V and 8 bases at J, with 10 bases between. The CDR3 sequence is CASRLRTEAFF. The CDR3, as DNA: TGTGCCAGCAGGCTTAGAACGGAAGCTTTCTTT.

This clonotype was observed once. This may be a read error: a much more frequent sequence differs by one nucleotide. The chain is built from TRBV12-3 or TRBV12-4 and TRBJ2-7, with TRBD1 matching 11 bases. The CDR3 is 15 amino acids. CDR3 sequence reads: CVSSPRTGGVYEQYF. The CDR3 region has the DNA TGTGTCAGCAGTCCCCGGACAGGGGGCGTATACGAGCAGTACTTC.

The V call is TRBV5-1, the J call TRBJ1-3; weak D call: TRBD1 (5 bases). V was trimmed by 5 bases and J by 7 bases, leaving 16 bases between them. This CDR3 is built from 14 residues. CDR1 is SGHRS and CDR2 is YFSETQ in the germline V gene. The CDR3 sequence: CASRRSGAANTIYF. The CDR3, as DNA: TGCGCCAGCAGGCGGAGCGGGGCGGCCAACACCATATATTTT.

The table lists this clonotype with many counts. The rearrangement links TRBV11-3 to TRBJ2-7; possibly TRBD2 for D (5 bases). Germline CDR1 reads SGHNT; CDR2 reads YENEEA. V dropped 5 bases and J dropped 0 bases, with 11 bases sitting between them. The CDR3 has 14 amino acids. As DNA, the CDR3 is TGTGCCAGCAGCGCCGGACTTAGCTCCTACGAGCAGTACTTC. As protein: CASSAGLSSYEQYF.